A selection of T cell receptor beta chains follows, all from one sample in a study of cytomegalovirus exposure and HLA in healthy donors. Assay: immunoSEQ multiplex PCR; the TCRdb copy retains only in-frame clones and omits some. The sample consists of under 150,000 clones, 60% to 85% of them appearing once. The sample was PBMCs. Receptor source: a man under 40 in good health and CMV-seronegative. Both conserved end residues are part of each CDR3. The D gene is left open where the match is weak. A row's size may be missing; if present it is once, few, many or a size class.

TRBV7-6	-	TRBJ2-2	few	TGTGCCAGCAAGCCCATAACCGGGGAGCTGTTTTTT	CASKPITGELFF
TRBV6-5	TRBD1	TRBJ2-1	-	TGTGCCAGCAGTCGGACAGGGGCTCCCAATGAGCAGTTCTTC	CASSRTGAPNEQFF
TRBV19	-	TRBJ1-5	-	TGTGCCACCATGTCGACAGGACTTAATCAGCCCCAGCATTTT	CATMSTGLNQPQHF
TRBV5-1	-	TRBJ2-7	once	TGCGCCAGCAGCACGAACCCCTTGACAGAAAGCGAGTACTTC	CASSTNPLTESEYF
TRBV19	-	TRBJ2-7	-	TGTGCCAGTAGTATTGGCCTAGCGAGCGGCTACGAGCAGTACTTC	CASSIGLASGYEQYF
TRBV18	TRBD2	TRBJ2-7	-	TGTGCCAGCTCACCCTTAGTTAGCGGGGGAGCCTACGAGCAGTACTTC	CASSPLVSGGAYEQYF
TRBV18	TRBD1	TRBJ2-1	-	TGTGCCAGCTCACCGACAGGGCCCTACGGCAATGAGCAGTTCTTC	CASSPTGPYGNEQFF
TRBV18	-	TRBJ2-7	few	TGTGCCAGCTCACCACCGTCTACAGCCGCCTACGAGCAGTACTTC	CASSPPSTAAYEQYF
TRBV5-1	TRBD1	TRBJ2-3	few	TGCGCCAGCAGCACCACAGGGGTGACAGATACGCAGTATTTT	CASSTTGVTDTQYF
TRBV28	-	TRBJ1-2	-	TGTGCCAGCAGTTCCCCCCAGGGGCGCAACTATGGCTACACCTTC	CASSSPQGRNYGYTF
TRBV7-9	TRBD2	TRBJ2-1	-	TGTGCCAGCAGCTCCGACGGGAGGGTTGACAATGAGCAGTTCTTC	CASSSDGRVDNEQFF
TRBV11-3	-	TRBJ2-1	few	TGTGCCAGCAGCCGGGAGGGACAGTTCCACAATGAGCAGTTCTTC	CASSREGQFHNEQFF
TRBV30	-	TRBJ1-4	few	TGTGCCTGGAGTGTACTAGGAGAAAAACTGTTTTTT	CAWSVLGEKLFF
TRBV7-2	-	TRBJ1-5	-	TGTGCCAGCAGCTTAGTTTCGGGTCGGCCCCAGCATTTT	CASSLVSGRPQHF
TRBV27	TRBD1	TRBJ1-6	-	TGTGCCAGCAGTTCCGGACAGGGGGCAAACTCACCCCTCCACTTT	CASSSGQGANSPLHF
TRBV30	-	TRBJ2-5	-	TGTGCCTGGAGTTTTGGGGGGGCGGGAGAGACCCAGTACTTC	CAWSFGGAGETQYF
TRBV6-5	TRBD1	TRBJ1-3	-	TGTGCCAGCAGTTACCGGACAGGCTACTCTGGAAACACCATATATTTT	CASSYRTGYSGNTIYF
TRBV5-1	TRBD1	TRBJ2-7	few	TGCGCCAGCAGCCCCGGGACAGGGACAGACGAGCAGTACTTC	CASSPGTGTDEQYF
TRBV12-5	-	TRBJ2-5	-	TGTGCTAGTGGGCTCGGTGGGCACGAAGAGACCCAGTACTTC	CASGLGGHEETQYF
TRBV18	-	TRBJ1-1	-	TGTGCCAGCTCACCACAGGGACTGGCCACTGAAGCTTTCTTT	CASSPQGLATEAFF
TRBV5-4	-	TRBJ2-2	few	TGTGCCAGCAGCTTATACGGAGGGCCTATCACCGGGGAGCTGTTTTTT	CASSLYGGPITGELFF
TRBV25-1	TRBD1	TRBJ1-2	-	TGTGCCAGCAGTGAGGGCATTACCGAACAGGGGGCGAACGGCTACACCTTC	CASSEGITEQGANGYTF
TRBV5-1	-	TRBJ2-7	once	TGCGCCAGCAGCCTCACACGAGCACGGGGAGGCGAGCAGTACTTC	CASSLTRARGGEQYF
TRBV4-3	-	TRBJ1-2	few	TGCGCCAGCAGCCAAGCTTGGGAAGGGGCGGCTGGCTACACCTTC	CASSQAWEGAAGYTF
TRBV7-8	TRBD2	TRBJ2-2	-	TGTGCCGGGGGGGACCTGTGGCTTTTTTCCGCCCACGGGGAGCTGTTTTTT	CAGGDLWLFSAHGELFF
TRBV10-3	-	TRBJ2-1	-	TGTGCCATCAGTGAGTTGAGCGTCGAGCAGTTCTTC	CAISELSVEQFF
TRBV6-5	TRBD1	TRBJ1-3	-	TGTGCCAGCAGTCCGGGACAGGGAAGAAACACCATATATTTT	CASSPGQGRNTIYF
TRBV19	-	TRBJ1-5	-	TGTGCCAGTAGTATAGATCTCCCCCCGCGACAGCCCCAGCATTTT	CASSIDLPPRQPQHF
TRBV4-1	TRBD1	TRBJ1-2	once	TGCGCCAGCAGCCAGCCGACCGGGACAGGGCTCTATGGCTACACCTTC	CASSQPTGTGLYGYTF
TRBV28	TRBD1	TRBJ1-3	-	TGTGCCAGCAGTACAGGGGGGCCCGGAAACACCATATATTTT	CASSTGGPGNTIYF
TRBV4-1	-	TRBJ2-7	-	TGCGCCAGCAGCACGCCCGGTGCTCCGGAGCAGTACTTC	CASSTPGAPEQYF
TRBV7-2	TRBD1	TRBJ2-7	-	TGTGCCAGCAGCATCCCGGGACAGGGCTCCTACGAGCAGTACTTC	CASSIPGQGSYEQYF
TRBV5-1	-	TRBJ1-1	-	TGCGCCAGCAGCATAATAAGTTTGAGCACTGAAGCTTTCTTT	CASSIISLSTEAFF
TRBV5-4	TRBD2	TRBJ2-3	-	TGTGCCAGCAGCAGACCTTCCACAGCGGGGGTAGCAGATACGCAGTATTTT	CASSRPSTAGVADTQYF
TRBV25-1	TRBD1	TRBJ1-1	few	TGTGCCAGCAGGGGGACAGGGGTGAACACTGAAGCTTTCTTT	CASRGTGVNTEAFF
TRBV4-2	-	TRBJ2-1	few	TGTGCCAGCAGCCAAGAGTCCCTAGGCGGCCATGAGCAGTTCTTC	CASSQESLGGHEQFF
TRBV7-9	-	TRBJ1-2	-	TGTGCCAGCAGCACCAAGGATAGAGGGCGAGGCTATGGCTACACCTTC	CASSTKDRGRGYGYTF
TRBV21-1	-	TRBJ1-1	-	TGTGCCAGCAGACTCAAGTCGGGAACTGAAGCTTTCTTT	CASRLKSGTEAFF
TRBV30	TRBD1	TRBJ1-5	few	TGTGCCTGGACCCTACAGGGGCAGGGGGACAATCAGCCCCAGCATTTT	CAWTLQGQGDNQPQHF
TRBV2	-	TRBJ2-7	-	TGTGCCAGCAGCGGTGGGGTTGGGGCGTCCTACGAGCAGTACTTC	CASSGGVGASYEQYF
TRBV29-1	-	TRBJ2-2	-	TGCAGCGTCGTTATTGGGAGAATCGGGGAGCTGTTTTTT	CSVVIGRIGELFF
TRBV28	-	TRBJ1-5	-	TGTGCCAGCAGTTTAGTGGGGCCGGACAACCAGCCCCAGCATTTT	CASSLVGPDNQPQHF
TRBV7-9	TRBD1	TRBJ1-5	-	TGTGCCAGCAGCTTAAATCCACAGGGGGCCTTTAGCAATCAGCCCCAGCATTTT	CASSLNPQGAFSNQPQHF
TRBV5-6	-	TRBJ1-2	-	TGTGCCAGCAGCTTCTACAGGGATACGGACTATGGCTACACCTTC	CASSFYRDTDYGYTF
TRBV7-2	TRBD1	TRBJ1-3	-	TGTGCCAGCAGCTTAGCCCCTCAGACAGGGGAGAGAAACACCATATATTTT	CASSLAPQTGERNTIYF
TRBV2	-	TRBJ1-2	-	TGTGCCAGCAGCGTGGGGGGAAACTATGGCTACACCTTC	CASSVGGNYGYTF
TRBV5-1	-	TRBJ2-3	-	TGCGCCAGCTGGGGGGAAGATACGCAGTATTTT	CASWGEDTQYF
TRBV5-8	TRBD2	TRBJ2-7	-	TGTGCCAGCAGCTTACGACTAGCGGGAGTGCATAACGAGCAGTACTTC	CASSLRLAGVHNEQYF
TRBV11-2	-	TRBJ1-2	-	TGTGCCAGCAGCTTGGCCGGGAGGGAGGATGGCTACACCTTC	CASSLAGREDGYTF
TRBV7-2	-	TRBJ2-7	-	TGTGCCAGCAGGGGGGGACAGCGTCCATCCATAGCCGAGCAGTACTTC	CASRGGQRPSIAEQYF
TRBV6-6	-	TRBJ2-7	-	TGTGCCAGCAGTACAGTGTACGAGCAGTACTTC	CASSTVYEQYF
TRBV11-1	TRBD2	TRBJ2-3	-	TGTGCCAGCAGCTTAAACCTAGCGGGGGGTACAGATACGCAGTATTTT	CASSLNLAGGTDTQYF
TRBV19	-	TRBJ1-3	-	TGTGCCAGTAGTATTCTCACCAGCTCTGGAAACACCATATATTTT	CASSILTSSGNTIYF
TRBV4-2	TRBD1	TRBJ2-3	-	TGTGCCAGCAGCCAAGAGGGACAGGGGGTTTCAGATACGCAGTATTTT	CASSQEGQGVSDTQYF
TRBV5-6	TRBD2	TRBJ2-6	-	TGTGCCAGCAGCTTGGCGGCTAGCGGGCACTCTGGGGCCAACGTCCTGACTTTC	CASSLAASGHSGANVLTF
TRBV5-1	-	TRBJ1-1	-	TGCGCCAGCAGCTTGGCCAGGGGATTAGAGACTGAAGCTTTCTTT	CASSLARGLETEAFF
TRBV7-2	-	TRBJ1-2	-	TGTGCCAGCAGGAAACAAGGGGTATCGGGCAACTATGGCTACACCTTC	CASRKQGVSGNYGYTF
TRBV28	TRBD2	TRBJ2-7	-	TGTGCCAGCAGTATCGGACTAGCGGGAGACGAGCAGTACTTC	CASSIGLAGDEQYF